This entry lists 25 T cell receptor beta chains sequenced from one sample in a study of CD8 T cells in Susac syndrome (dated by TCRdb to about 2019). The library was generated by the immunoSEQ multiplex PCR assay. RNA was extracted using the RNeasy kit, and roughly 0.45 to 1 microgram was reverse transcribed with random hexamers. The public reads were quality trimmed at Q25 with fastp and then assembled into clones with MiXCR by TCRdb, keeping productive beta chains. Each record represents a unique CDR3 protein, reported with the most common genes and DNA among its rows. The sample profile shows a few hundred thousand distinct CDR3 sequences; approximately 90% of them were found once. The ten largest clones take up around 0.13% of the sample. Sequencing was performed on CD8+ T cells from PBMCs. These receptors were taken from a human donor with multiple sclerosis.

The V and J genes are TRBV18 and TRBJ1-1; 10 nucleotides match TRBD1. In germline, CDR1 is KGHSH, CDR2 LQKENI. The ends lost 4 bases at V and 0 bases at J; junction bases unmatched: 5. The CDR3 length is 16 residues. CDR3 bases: TGTGCCAGCTCACATGGGACAGGGGTGCTGAACACTGAAGCTTTCTTT. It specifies CASSHGTGVLNTEAFF.

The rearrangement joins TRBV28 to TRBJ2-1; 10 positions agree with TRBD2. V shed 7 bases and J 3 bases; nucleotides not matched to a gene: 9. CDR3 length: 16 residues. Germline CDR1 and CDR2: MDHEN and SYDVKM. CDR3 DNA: TGTGCCAGCAACGCCGCCGGGACTAGCGTCTACAATGAGCAGTTCTTC. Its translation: CASNAAGTSVYNEQFF.

CDR3 nucleotide sequence: TGTGCCAGCAGCTTAGGGCCGGGAGCAGGCAATGAGCAGTTCTTC. Its protein product is CASSLGPGAGNEQFF. The chain combines TRBV7-9 with TRBJ2-1, with D possibly being TRBD2 (6 bases). Trimming shortened V by 1 base and J by 6 bases, and 13 bases separated the two germline ends. CDR3 size: 15 residues. Germline V gene lookup returns CDR1 SEHNR and CDR2 FQNEAQ (reference sequence).

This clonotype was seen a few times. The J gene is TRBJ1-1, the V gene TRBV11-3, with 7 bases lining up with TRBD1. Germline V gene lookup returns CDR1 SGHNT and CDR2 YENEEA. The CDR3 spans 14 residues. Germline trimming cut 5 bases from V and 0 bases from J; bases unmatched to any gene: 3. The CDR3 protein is CASSPGTVNTEAFF. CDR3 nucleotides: TGTGCCAGCAGCCCCGGGACAGTGAACACTGAAGCTTTCTTT.

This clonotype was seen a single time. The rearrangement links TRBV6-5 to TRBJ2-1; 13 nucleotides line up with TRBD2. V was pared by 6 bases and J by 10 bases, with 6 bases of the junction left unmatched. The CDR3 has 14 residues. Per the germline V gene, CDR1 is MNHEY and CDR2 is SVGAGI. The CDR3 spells CASSPGTSGVEQFF. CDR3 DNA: TGTGCCAGCAGCCCCGGGACTAGCGGGGTCGAGCAGTTCTTC.

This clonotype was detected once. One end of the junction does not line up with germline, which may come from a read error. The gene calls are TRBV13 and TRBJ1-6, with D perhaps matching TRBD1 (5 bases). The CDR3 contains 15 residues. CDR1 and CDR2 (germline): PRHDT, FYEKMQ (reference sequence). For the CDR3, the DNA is TGTGCCAGCAGCCTAGGGGAGGGGCCGGCGTCACCCCTCCACTTT. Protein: CASSLGEGPASPLHF.

DNA for the CDR3: TGCGCCAGCAGTGAGGGGGGAATGGAGTACTTC. As protein: CASSEGGMEYF. The chain is built from TRBV10-2 and TRBJ2-4; D tentatively fits TRBD1 or TRBD2 (5 bases each). This CDR3 comprises 11 residues. The V and J ends lost 2 bases and 14 bases respectively, with 10 bases between them. The V gene's germline CDR1 is WSHSY and CDR2 SAAADI.

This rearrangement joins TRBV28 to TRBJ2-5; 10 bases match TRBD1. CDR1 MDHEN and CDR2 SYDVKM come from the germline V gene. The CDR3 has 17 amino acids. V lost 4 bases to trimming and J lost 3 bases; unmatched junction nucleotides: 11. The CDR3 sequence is CASSYYRGTGEEETQYF. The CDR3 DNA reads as TGTGCCAGCAGTTATTACCGAGGGACAGGGGAAGAAGAGACCCAGTACTTC. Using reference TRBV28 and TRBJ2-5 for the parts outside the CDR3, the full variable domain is DVKVTQSSRYLVKRTGEKVFLECVQDMDHENMFWYRQDPGLGLRLIYFSYDVKMKEKGDIPEGYSVSREKKERFSLILESASTNQTSMYLCASSYYRGTGEEETQYFGPGTRLLVL.

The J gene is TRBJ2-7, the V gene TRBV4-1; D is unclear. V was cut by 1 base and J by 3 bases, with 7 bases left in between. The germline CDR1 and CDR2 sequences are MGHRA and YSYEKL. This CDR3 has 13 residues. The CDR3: CASSQGVRYEQYF. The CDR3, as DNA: TGCGCCAGCAGCCAAGGGGTCCGCTACGAGCAGTACTTC.

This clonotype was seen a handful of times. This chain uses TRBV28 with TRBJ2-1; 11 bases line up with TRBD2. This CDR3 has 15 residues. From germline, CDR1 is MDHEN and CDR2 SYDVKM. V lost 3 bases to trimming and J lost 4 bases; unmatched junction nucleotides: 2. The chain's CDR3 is CASSLGLAEYNEQFF. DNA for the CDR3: TGTGCCAGCAGTTTGGGACTAGCGGAGTACAATGAGCAGTTCTTC.

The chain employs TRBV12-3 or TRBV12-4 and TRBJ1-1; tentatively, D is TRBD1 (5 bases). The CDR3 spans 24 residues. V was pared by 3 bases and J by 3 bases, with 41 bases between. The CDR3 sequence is CASSFKGETGRGRGRASGDTEAFF. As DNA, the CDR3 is TGTGCCAGCAGTTTTAAGGGAGAGACGGGGAGGGGCCGCGGCCGCGCTTCGGGGGACACTGAAGCTTTCTTT.

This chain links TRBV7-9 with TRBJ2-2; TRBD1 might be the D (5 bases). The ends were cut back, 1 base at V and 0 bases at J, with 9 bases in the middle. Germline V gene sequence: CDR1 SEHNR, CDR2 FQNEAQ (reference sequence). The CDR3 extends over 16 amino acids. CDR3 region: CASSLGPGTNTGELFF. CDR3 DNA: TGTGCCAGCAGCTTAGGTCCAGGGACGAACACCGGGGAGCTGTTTTTT.

The CDR3 region has the DNA TGTGCCAGCAGTTACTCTGGTGACATCCCCTACGAGCAGTACTTC. It yields the protein CASSYSGDIPYEQYF. V usage is TRBV6-2 or TRBV6-3 and J usage is TRBJ2-7; D is unclear. CDR1 MNHEY and CDR2 SVGEGT come from the germline V gene. The CDR3 covers 15 residues. The V gene lost 0 bases and the J gene lost 2 bases, with 11 bases spanning the gap.

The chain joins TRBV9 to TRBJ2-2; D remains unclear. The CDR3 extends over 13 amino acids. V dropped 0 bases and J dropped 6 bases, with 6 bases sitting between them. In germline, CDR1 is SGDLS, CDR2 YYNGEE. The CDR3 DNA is TGTGCCAGCAGCGTAGCGTTCCCCGGGGAGCTGTTTTTT. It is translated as CASSVAFPGELFF.

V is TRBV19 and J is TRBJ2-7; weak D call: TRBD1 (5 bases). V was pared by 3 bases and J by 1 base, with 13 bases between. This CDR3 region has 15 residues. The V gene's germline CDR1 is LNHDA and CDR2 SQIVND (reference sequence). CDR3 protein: CASSIATASSYEQYF. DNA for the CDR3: TGTGCCAGTAGTATCGCGACAGCATCTTCCTACGAGCAGTACTTC.

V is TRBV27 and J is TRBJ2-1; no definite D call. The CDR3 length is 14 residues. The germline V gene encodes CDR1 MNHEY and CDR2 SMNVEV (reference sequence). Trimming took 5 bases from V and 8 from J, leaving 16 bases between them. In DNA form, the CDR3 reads TGTGCCAGCAGTAATGGGGTAGGTGGAGATGAGCAGTTCTTC. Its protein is CASSNGVGGDEQFF.

CDR3: CATSRRGGLTDTQYF. The CDR3 nucleotides read TGTGCCACCAGCAGGCGGGGGGGCTTGACAGATACGCAGTATTTT. This rearrangement joins TRBV15 to TRBJ2-3; TRBD2 matches at 9 bases. The J segment lost 3 bases and the V segment lost 3 bases, leaving 4 bases of the junction unmatched. The CDR3 spans 15 residues. Germline values: CDR1 LNHNV, CDR2 YYDKDF (reference sequence).

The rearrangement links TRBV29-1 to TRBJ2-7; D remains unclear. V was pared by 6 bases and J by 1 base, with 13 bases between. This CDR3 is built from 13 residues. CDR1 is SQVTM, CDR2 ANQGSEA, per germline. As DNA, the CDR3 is TGCAGCGTCCCCGACCCAGGATCCTACGAGCAGTACTTC. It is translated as CSVPDPGSYEQYF.

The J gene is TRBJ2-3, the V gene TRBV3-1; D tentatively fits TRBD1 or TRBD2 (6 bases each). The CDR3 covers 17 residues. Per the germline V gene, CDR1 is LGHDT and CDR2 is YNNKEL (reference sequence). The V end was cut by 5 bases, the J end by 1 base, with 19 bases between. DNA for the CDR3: TGTGCCAGCAGCGATGCACAGGAGGGGGTGGGCACAGATACGCAGTATTTT. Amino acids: CASSDAQEGVGTDTQYF.

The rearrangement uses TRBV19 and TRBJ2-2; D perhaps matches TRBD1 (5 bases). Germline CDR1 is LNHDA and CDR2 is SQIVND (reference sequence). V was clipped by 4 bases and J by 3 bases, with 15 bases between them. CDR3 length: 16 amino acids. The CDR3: CASSNLQGSDTGELFF. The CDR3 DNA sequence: TGTGCCAGTAGTAATCTTCAGGGCTCCGACACCGGGGAGCTGTTTTTT.

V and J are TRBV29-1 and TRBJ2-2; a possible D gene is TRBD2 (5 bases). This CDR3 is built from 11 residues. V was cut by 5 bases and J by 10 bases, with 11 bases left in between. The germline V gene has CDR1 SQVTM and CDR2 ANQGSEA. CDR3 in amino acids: CSVSEGTELFF. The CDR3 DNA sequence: TGCAGCGTTTCCGAGGGTACGGAGCTGTTTTTT.

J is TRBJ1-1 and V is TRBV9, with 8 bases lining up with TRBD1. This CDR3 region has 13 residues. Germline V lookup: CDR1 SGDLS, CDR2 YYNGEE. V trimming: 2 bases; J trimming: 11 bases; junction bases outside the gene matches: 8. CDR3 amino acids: CASSVGQGGMAFF. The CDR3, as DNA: TGTGCCAGCAGCGTCGGACAGGGTGGTATGGCTTTCTTT.

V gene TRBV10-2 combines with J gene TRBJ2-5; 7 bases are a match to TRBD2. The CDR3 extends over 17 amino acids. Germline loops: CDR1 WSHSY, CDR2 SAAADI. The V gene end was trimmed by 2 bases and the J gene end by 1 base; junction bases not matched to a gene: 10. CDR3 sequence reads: CASSEAGRSSGQETQYF. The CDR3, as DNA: TGCGCCAGCAGTGAGGCGGGGCGGTCTAGCGGCCAAGAGACCCAGTACTTC.

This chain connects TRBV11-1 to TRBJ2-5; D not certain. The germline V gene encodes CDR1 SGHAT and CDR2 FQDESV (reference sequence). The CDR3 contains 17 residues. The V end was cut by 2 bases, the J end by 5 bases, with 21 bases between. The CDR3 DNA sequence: TGTGCCAGCAGCTTAACGTCGAACCCATTCCCCCTCGAGACCCAGTACTTC. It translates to CASSLTSNPFPLETQYF.

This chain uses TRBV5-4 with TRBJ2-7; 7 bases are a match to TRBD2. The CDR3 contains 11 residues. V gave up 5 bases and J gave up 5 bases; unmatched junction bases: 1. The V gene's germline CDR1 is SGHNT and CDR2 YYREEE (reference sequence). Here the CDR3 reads CASSRGDEQYF. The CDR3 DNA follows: TGTGCCAGCAGTCGGGGGGACGAGCAGTACTTC.